What follows are 3 T cell receptor beta chains derived from one specimen sequenced in a study of molecular identifiers for immune sequencing clone quantification. TCRdb re-analysed the PCR reads in MiXCR, keeping a single row per CDR3 protein. The table records about half a million distinct CDR3 sequences, around 21% of them present only once. Sequenced sample: naive CD8+ T cells from blood, with Jurkat cell RNA spiked in. The subset denotes: FACS-sorted CD8+CD4-CCR7+CD45RA+ naive T cells. These receptors all stem from a human donor in good health. Some libraries in this study had Jurkat cell RNA spiked in.

In the case of this clonotype: One junction end does not reproduce the germline sequence, and a read error may be involved. This chain uses TRBV30 with TRBJ1-4; a weak D match, TRBD1 (6 bases). Germline-derived CDR1 and CDR2 are GTSNPN and SVGIG (reference sequence). The CDR3 loop spans 16 amino acids. The CDR3 loop is CAWSARQGITNEELFF. For the CDR3, the DNA is TGTGCCTGGAGTGCCCGCCAGGGGATAACTAATGAAGAACTGTTTTTT. The full variable domain, its missing parts supplied by reference TRBV30 and TRBJ1-4, is SQTIHQWPATLVQPVGSPLSLECTVEGTSNPNLYWYRQAAGRGLQLLFYSVGIGQISSEVPQNLSASRPQDRQFILSSKKLLLSDSGFYLCAWSARQGITNEELFFGSGTQLSVL.

In its sample, this clonotype was seen a few times. The chain employs TRBV4-3 and TRBJ1-3; D remains ambiguous. CDR3 size: 14 residues. V was trimmed by 4 bases and J by 2 bases, leaving 9 bases between them. The germline V gene encodes CDR1 LGHNA and CDR2 YSLEER. The CDR3 is CASSPDRTGNTIYF. CDR3 nucleotide sequence: TGCGCCAGCAGCCCGGACCGTACTGGAAACACCATATATTTT.

Notes on this clonotype: A read error may be the cause here, since a much bigger clone is one base away. The chain carries TRBV12-3 or TRBV12-4 and TRBJ2-7; 15 bases agree with TRBD2. The CDR3 spans 19 residues. The CDR3 coding sequence is TGTGCCGGCAGTTCCTCGGGACTAGCGGGGGGCCTGGAGGCCTACGAGCAGTACTTC. This codes for CAGSSSGLAGGLEAYEQYF.